Listed here are 11 T cell receptor beta chains from one sample, sequenced in a study of T cells in localized non-small cell lung cancer. Produced via immunoSEQ multiplex PCR; TCRdb's table is partial and in-frame only. The repertoire has 25,000 to 30,000 clones, about four fifths of them found once; the top ten carry over 4%. This specimen consisted of peripheral blood mononuclear cells, obtained before any cancer treatment. All receptors come from a man aged 40-75 years with stage III lung adenocarcinoma.

This clone showed up just a few times. This chain links TRBV27 with TRBJ2-7; the D gene is possibly TRBD2 (7 bases). The CDR3 contains 14 residues. Per the germline V gene, CDR1 is MNHEY and CDR2 is SMNVEV (reference sequence). With 4 bases removed from V and 3 bases from J, the gap between germline ends came to 13 bases. The CDR3 DNA sequence: TGTGCCAGCAGTTCCGCGGGGGCAGGCTACGAGCAGTACTTC. This encodes CASSSAGAGYEQYF.

In this sample, this clone turned up once. The chain recombines TRBV30 with TRBJ1-5; perhaps TRBD1 as D (6 bases). CDR1 is GTSNPN and CDR2 is SVGIG in the germline V gene (reference sequence). The V end lost 2 bases, the J end lost 4 bases, and 12 bases lay between the germline ends. CDR3 size: 14 residues. CDR3: CAWSKWTDNQPQHF. The DNA for the CDR3 is TGTGCCTGGAGTAAATGGACAGATAATCAGCCCCAGCATTTT. Variable domain in full (rest from reference TRBV30 and TRBJ1-5): SQTIHQWPATLVQPVGSPLSLECTVEGTSNPNLYWYRQAAGRGLQLLFYSVGIGQISSEVPQNLSASRPQDRQFILSSKKLLLSDSGFYLCAWSKWTDNQPQHFGDGTRLSIL.

The CDR3 sequence is CASSEALFDSVLWETQYF. The CDR3 DNA follows: TGTGCCAGCAGTGAAGCGCTTTTCGACAGCGTCCTGTGGGAGACCCAGTACTTC. The chain couples TRBV6-1 to TRBJ2-5; TRBD1 is a possible D gene (5 bases). V was pared by 0 bases and J by 5 bases, with 22 bases between. This CDR3 spans 18 amino acids. The germline CDR1 and CDR2 sequences are MNHNS and SASEGT.

The V gene is TRBV19, the J gene TRBJ2-7; 10 positions agree with TRBD1. CDR1 is LNHDA, CDR2 SQIVND, per germline (reference sequence). The ends lost 0 bases at V and 3 bases at J; junction bases unmatched: 14. The CDR3 totals 19 residues. The chain's CDR3 is CASSIDHYSGTGEFYEQYF. In nucleotides, the CDR3 is TGTGCCAGTAGTATAGATCATTACTCCGGGACAGGGGAGTTCTACGAGCAGTACTTC.

The J gene is TRBJ2-7, the V gene TRBV14, with TRBD1 matching 7 bases. This CDR3 is built from 13 residues. J was trimmed by 6 bases and V by 4 bases; bases with no gene match: 6. Germline lookup yields CDR1 SGHDN and CDR2 FVKESK. The chain's CDR3 is CASSRLTGSEQYV. The CDR3 DNA is TGTGCCAGCAGCCGATTGACAGGGAGCGAGCAGTACGTC.

This clone was seen a single time. V usage is TRBV4-2 and J usage is TRBJ2-7, with D unclear. Germline V lookup: CDR1 LGHNA, CDR2 YNFKEQ. This CDR3 region has 13 residues. V was trimmed by 0 bases and J by 10 bases, leaving 13 bases between them. The CDR3: CASSQDQSELQYF. The DNA for the CDR3 is TGTGCCAGCAGCCAAGATCAGTCTGAGCTACAGTACTTC.

The gene calls are TRBV4-2 and TRBJ2-7; D is possibly TRBD2 (5 bases). This CDR3 comprises 13 residues. Looked up from germline, CDR1 is LGHNA and CDR2 is YNFKEQ. V lost 2 bases and J 5 bases, leaving 10 bases between the germline ends. The CDR3, as DNA: TGTGCCAGCAGCCAACAAACTAGTGACGAGCAGTACTTC. Its translation is CASSQQTSDEQYF.

This clone appeared a few times. This chain uses TRBV2 with TRBJ2-7, with D hard to call. The V gene lost 2 bases and the J gene lost 0 bases, with 5 bases spanning the gap. Looked up from germline, CDR1 is SNHLY and CDR2 is FYNNEI. The CDR3 spans 13 residues. The CDR3 coding sequence is TGTGCCAGCAGTGAACCAGGCTCCTACGAGCAGTACTTC. Protein product: CASSEPGSYEQYF.

Only one count was recorded for this clone. The chain joins TRBV28 to TRBJ1-5; possibly TRBD1 for D (5 bases). Germline assignment: CDR1 MDHEN and CDR2 SYDVKM. The V and J ends lost 7 bases and 5 bases respectively, with 18 bases between them. The CDR3 spans 15 residues. DNA for the CDR3: TGTGCCAGCACCTTCGGGGGAGTGTTCGATCAGCCCCAGCATTTT. This encodes CASTFGGVFDQPQHF.

The DNA of the CDR3 is TGTGCCAGCAGGAGGTCCCAAAATCAGCCCCAGCATTTT. Translated, it gives CASRRSQNQPQHF. The gene calls are TRBV2 and TRBJ1-5; D not certain. V was trimmed by 6 bases and J by 4 bases, leaving 10 bases between them. This CDR3 is built from 13 residues. The germline V gene has CDR1 SNHLY and CDR2 FYNNEI.

In nucleotides, the CDR3 is TGTGCCAGCAGAAGCCCAAGGGGGGACAATCAGCCCCAGCATTTT. Translation gives CASRSPRGDNQPQHF. The chain uses TRBV6-6 and TRBJ1-5, with a weak D call TRBD1 (6 bases). Looked up from germline, CDR1 is MNHNY and CDR2 is SVGAGI (reference sequence). Trimming left V 6 bases short and J 3 bases short, with 15 bases between. This CDR3 contains 15 residues.